This is a list of T cell receptor beta chains from one sample in a study of CD8 T cells in ankylosing spondylitis. TCRdb re-called the 5' RACE reads with MiXCR, one entry per CDR3 protein. The sample records 300,000 to 400,000 distinct CDR3 sequences, 20% to 25% being singletons. Sequenced material: blood, either unsorted or a sorted T cell fraction (not recorded which). The receptors derive from a male donor with ankylosing spondylitis or in good health (not recorded which). Both conserved end residues are part of each CDR3. Fields, in order: V gene, CDR3 protein.

>TRBV7-8
CASSFSGDSYEQYF
>TRBV7-9
CASSSWDTTYEQYF
>TRBV7-7
CASSPGRGQHYEQYF
>TRBV4-1
CASSQGELYEQYF
>TRBV7-2
CASSPEGSGGALDTQYF
>TRBV27
CASRVGLSSYEQYF
>TRBV5-1
CASSWGTQYSYEQYF
>TRBV25-1
CASSEAGLSGANVLTF
>TRBV9
CASSVGGTGFSGTEAFF
>TRBV7-8
CASTLGGEIDEQYF